The 13 T cell receptor beta chains below were found in one sample sequenced in a study of naive and memory T cell subsets. Treatment: skin biopsy from PPD injection site in Mantoux-positive individual. An oligonucleotide containing a UMI was ligated to the 3' end of TCR cDNA. Amplification of ligated cDNA took four PCR rounds with SP2 and nested alpha and beta constant primers. One entry per CDR3 protein, called by TCRdb with MiXCR from the UMI-ligation and nested PCR reads. The sample has around 37,000 distinct CDR3 sequences, 9.5% to 11% seen once. The sequencing used skin, collected from a tuberculin skin test site. The receptors shown here come from an adult in good health.

This clonotype was observed at least ten times. The genes are TRBV27 and TRBJ2-1, with a tentative D call TRBD2 (5 bases). V was clipped by 8 bases and J by 0 bases, with 14 bases between them. Germline CDR1 MNHEY, CDR2 SMNVEV (reference sequence). The CDR3 extends over 15 amino acids. The chain's CDR3 is CASRWRTHSYNEQFF. In nucleotides, the CDR3 is TGTGCCAGCCGCTGGCGGACTCACTCCTACAATGAGCAGTTCTTC.

A word on this clonotype: It may be a read error: a sequence one base away is much more abundant. V gene TRBV7-9 combines with J gene TRBJ2-7; 7 bases are a match to TRBD2. The germline V gene has CDR1 SEHNR and CDR2 FQNEAQ (reference sequence). The CDR3 is 15 amino acids. The CDR3 here is CASSLARAGVYERYF. For the CDR3, the DNA is TGTGCCAGCAGCTTAGCTCGGGCGGGAGTCTACGAGCGGTACTTC.

The rearrangement links TRBV6-5 to TRBJ1-6, with D possibly matching TRBD1 (5 bases). CDR3 length equals 16 residues. V shed 5 bases and J shed 5 bases, with 16 bases lying between them. Germline CDR1 MNHEY, CDR2 SVGAGI. CDR3 amino acids: CASSSGGGIHNSPLHF. CDR3 bases: TGTGCCAGCAGTAGTGGCGGGGGGATCCATAATTCACCCCTCCACTTT.

This clonotype occurred many times. This chain connects TRBV10-2 to TRBJ1-6, with 7 bases matching TRBD1. Per germline, CDR1 WSHSY and CDR2 SAAADI. V shed 5 bases and J 11 bases; nucleotides not matched to a gene: 21. The length of the CDR3 is 18 residues. CDR3 bases: TGCGCCAGCAGTCTTAAATCGACAGGGCGAGGTTTTTCACCACCCCTCCACTTT. It is translated as CASSLKSTGRGFSPPLHF.

This clonotype has a handful of counts. This chain joins TRBV9 and TRBJ2-4, with TRBD2 matching over 9 bases. The CDR3 contains 20 residues. The J segment lost 0 bases and the V segment lost 4 bases, leaving 17 bases of the junction unmatched. Germline assignment: CDR1 SGDLS and CDR2 YYNGEE. DNA for the CDR3: TGTGCCAGCAGCCCTGGGAGGGCGAGCGGGAGGTTACTAGCCAAAAACATTCAGTACTTC. Protein: CASSPGRASGRLLAKNIQYF. The whole variable domain, remainder taken from reference TRBV9 and TRBJ2-4, is DSGVTQTPKHLITATGQRVTLRCSPRSGDLSVYWYQQSLDQGLQFLIQYYNGEERAKGNILERFSAQQFPDLHSELNLSSLELGDSALYFCASSPGRASGRLLAKNIQYFGAGTRLSVL.

This clonotype showed up just a few times. The rearrangement joins TRBV7-9 to TRBJ1-1; D possibly corresponds to TRBD1 (6 bases). V was trimmed by 6 bases and J by 13 bases, leaving 21 bases between them. Germline loops: CDR1 SEHNR, CDR2 FQNEAQ (reference sequence). The CDR3 is 13 amino acids. The CDR3 bases are TGTGCCAGCAGTTCACAGGGCCCTAGGGGGGTTTTCTTT. Translating it yields CASSSQGPRGVFF.

This clonotype was seen ten or more times. The chain joins TRBV2 to TRBJ2-1; D is possibly TRBD2 (6 bases). CDR3 length: 13 residues. Trimming stripped 6 bases from V and 4 bases from J, with 10 bases between. Germline CDR1 and CDR2: SNHLY and FYNNEI. The CDR3 is CASSPGTYNEQFF. In nucleotides, the CDR3 is TGTGCCAGCAGCCCCGGGACTTACAATGAGCAGTTCTTC.

This clonotype was seen at least ten times. This rearrangement joins TRBV6-5 to TRBJ2-2; D perhaps matches TRBD1 (6 bases). V was trimmed by 0 bases and J by 5 bases, leaving 16 bases between them. Germline CDR1 and CDR2: MNHEY and SVGAGI. The CDR3 runs 17 residues. The CDR3 DNA sequence: TGTGCCAGCAGTTACTCGAACAGGGTCGTTGAGACCGGGGAGCTGTTTTTT. Protein sequence: CASSYSNRVVETGELFF.

In the case of this clonotype: The junction and the germline gene differ at one end; a read error may be behind it. This rearrangement joins TRBV4-1 to TRBJ1-2; D gene ambiguous. Germline V gene lookup returns CDR1 MGHRA and CDR2 YSYEKL. This CDR3 comprises 14 residues. The CDR3 DNA is TGCGCCAGCAGCCAAGCATTCGCTAACTATGGCGACACCTTC. It specifies CASSQAFANYGDTF.

The chain uses TRBV27 and TRBJ2-3; the D is unclear. From germline, CDR1 is MNHEY and CDR2 SMNVEV (reference sequence). The CDR3 totals 14 residues. With 2 bases removed from V and 3 bases from J, the gap between germline ends came to 9 bases. CDR3 sequence: CASSLTRPTDTQYF. The CDR3, as DNA: TGTGCCAGCAGTTTAACACGGCCTACAGATACGCAGTATTTT.

This clonotype was counted between two and nine times. The chain is built from TRBV13 and TRBJ2-3; TRBD2 is a possible D gene (5 bases). CDR3 length: 15 amino acids. Trimming left V 5 bases short and J 0 bases short, with 12 bases between. Germline assignment: CDR1 PRHDT and CDR2 FYEKMQ (reference sequence). CDR3 sequence (DNA): TGTGCCAGCAGCCGGAGGTTGGGTAGCACAGATACGCAGTATTTT. This codes for CASSRRLGSTDTQYF.

This clonotype has a count of ten or more. The chain links TRBV5-1 to TRBJ2-3; 9 bases agree with TRBD2. Germline-derived CDR1 and CDR2 are SGHRS and YFSETQ. This CDR3 contains 17 residues. J lost 0 bases, V lost 1 base, and 6 bases had no gene match. The CDR3 DNA is TGCGCCAGCAGCTTGTCTTCAGCGGGGGGTAGCACAGATACGCAGTATTTT. Protein sequence: CASSLSSAGGSTDTQYF.

This clonotype was seen more than once but under ten times. The V and J genes are TRBV28 and TRBJ1-5; D perhaps matches TRBD1 (6 bases). Deletions cut 5 bases from V and 0 bases from J, with 14 bases between. The length of the CDR3 is 16 residues. The germline gives CDR1 MDHEN, CDR2 SYDVKM. Written as DNA, the CDR3 is TGTGCCAGCAGTCGAATCGGGACAAGTAGCAATCAGCCCCAGCATTTT. It translates to CASSRIGTSSNQPQHF.